The T cell receptor beta chain described here comes from a study of Ad26.COV2.S vaccination and SARS-CoV-2 variants. Study in general: Ad26.COV2.S, an intramuscular injection, was given once or twice 56 days apart.

General study findings and limits: In TCR breadth and depth analyses, total T cell responses may have been underestimated.

Deletions cut 2 bases from V and 0 bases from J, with 17 bases between. The germline gives CDR1 GTSNPN, CDR2 SVGIG (reference sequence). This CDR3 region has 16 residues. Repertoires were generated with immunoSEQ multiplex PCR, while TCRdb's copy carries only in-frame clones and drops some. The table includes 350,000 to 400,000 clones, less than 90% detected once. Treatment in this sample: some 19 received Ad26.COV2.S at low or high dose, single or two shots; roughly five received placebo; per-sample allocation not given. Sampling happened 63 days after the first vaccine or placebo injection. Points on this clone: Its antigen is not known.

The sample here was peripheral blood, taken in a trial of Ad26.COV2.S vaccine versus placebo. This TCR came from a person aged 18-65 years who received the Ad26.COV2.S COVID-19 vaccine or a placebo. J is TRBJ2-7 and V is TRBV30, with no clear D. CDR3 region: CAWSPRKASSSYEQYF. The CDR3 bases are TGTGCCTGGAGTCCGAGGAAAGCCTCCAGCTCCTACGAGCAGTACTTC.